This T cell receptor beta chain was identified in a study of blood T cell repertoires in COVID-19 (dated by TCRdb to the early 2020s). For context, the study as a whole: Collaborator samples came from the United States, Italy and Spain and covered acute and convalescent phases of COVID-19. The prospective study material was composed of cDNA or gDNA derived from T cells, B-cell-depleted T cells, or PBMCs. Subjects who had been exposed to COVID-19, were actively infected with it, or had recovered from it provided the deeply sampled blood TCRbeta repertoires that made up the dataset. The repertoires were released in a freely available public database meant as a resource for research on the immune response to SARS-CoV-2. Samples came from the ongoing ImmuneRACE study (first 160 participants) plus 1,254 subjects from 6 global collaborators. A de-identified subject ID, COVID-19 status, age in years and sex were almost always included in the sample metadata. Where available, HLA class I and class II types were obtained from metadata supplied by the sample provider rather than from assay-based typing.

This clone was seen a handful of times. The antigen this receptor binds is unknown. Within one base of it there is no much larger clone, and no base qualities were kept. The CDR3 numbers 15 residues from cysteine through phenylalanine. Of the read, only the CDR3 DNA is kept; its 45 bases are in frame from base 1. V is clipped by 0 bases and J by 2 bases, and the sequence between their germline boundaries is 12 bases long. From a lookup of the germline V gene, CDR1 and CDR2 are SGDLS and YYNGEE. The immunoSEQ Assay, a bias-controlled multiplex PCR, was used to amplify TCRbeta CDR3 regions from genomic DNA. The source study handled its data this way. Within the assay, amplification of reference gene primers was used to estimate how many nucleated cells each sample contained. Sequence reads were collapsed and filtered to measure the absolute abundance of every unique TCRbeta CDR3 rearrangement. Productive Simpson clonality was computed per sample as the square root of Simpson's diversity index over productive rearrangements. TCRdb carries this immuneACCESS record with in-frame sequences only. Its versions omit some clonotypes, under half of them owing to an unresolved V gene in the studies checked, with the rest unexplained. V and J calls and clone size are given by that table; D and trimming were obtained from the DNA. In all, the sample holds 200,000 to 250,000 clones, and 82% of those were seen once. The top ten constitute about 3.9% of the sample.

Findings and caveats that apply to the study as a whole: The quantity of clinical and demographic metadata differed by source and by participant and was supplied without curation.

Each collaborating institution followed its own protocols to collect whole blood in K2EDTA tubes. For TCRbeta analysis, collaborators shipped samples in one of three forms: frozen whole blood, isolated PBMCs, or DNA extracted from either of those sample types. This TCR came from a woman aged 80 or over with acute or convalescent COVID-19. The sequence joins TRBV9 to TRBJ2-7; D gene: possibly TRBD1, on 5 matching bases. The sequenced sample was peripheral blood. The nucleotide sequence is TGTGCCAGCAGCGTAGGGGCAGGGTTTACCTACGAGCAGTACTTC. This encodes CASSVGAGFTYEQYF.